This TCR beta chain was recorded in a study of OX40 agonist ivuxolimab in advanced cancers. The CDR3 is 15 amino acids. Trimming took 1 base from V and 3 from J, leaving 13 bases between them. In germline, CDR1 is SGHRS, CDR2 YFSETQ. Using immunoSEQ multiplex PCR, the repertoire was profiled, and TCRdb retains in-frame clones only, with some absent. The table shows roughly 92,000 clones, with about 93% occurring only once. Source: CD4+ or CD8+ T cells sorted from blood, taken in a trial of the OX40 agonist ivuxolimab. V usage is TRBV5-1 and J usage is TRBJ1-1; tentatively, D is TRBD1 (6 bases). The TCR comes from an adult with an advanced solid tumor such as melanoma, head and neck, liver or kidney cancer. The CDR3 protein is CASSLRQDAYTEAFF. CDR3 DNA sequence: TGCGCCAGCAGCTTGAGACAGGATGCGTACACTGAAGCTTTCTTT.